What follows are 15 T cell receptor beta chains derived from one specimen sequenced in a study of PD-1 blockade in classical Hodgkin lymphoma. Each of the patients experienced relapse following autologous stem cell transplantation, and their brentuximab vedotin exposure differed. Some clones are missing from TCRdb's copy, which holds only in-frame ones; the method was immunoSEQ multiplex PCR. Of 20,000 to 30,000 clones in the sample, around three quarters are singletons; the top ten hold roughly 8.6%. The sample consisted of peripheral blood mononuclear cells (PBMCs), taken before the second cycle of nivolumab. The receptors were gathered from a human donor with classical Hodgkin lymphoma.

The chain combines TRBV6-1 with TRBJ2-2, with unresolved D. CDR1 and CDR2 from the germline V gene are MNHNS and SASEGT. V lost 5 bases and J 7 bases, leaving 11 bases between the germline ends. This CDR3 comprises 13 residues. CDR3 amino acids: CASSYEVLGELFF. The CDR3 region has the DNA TGTGCCAGCAGTTATGAGGTTCTCGGGGAGCTGTTTTTT.

This clone has a single count. In DNA form, the CDR3 reads TGTGCCAGCAGCTTGGGCCTAACAGGGCGGGAGACCCAGTACTTC. Its protein product is CASSLGLTGRETQYF. V usage is TRBV5-4 and J usage is TRBJ2-5; the D gene is possibly TRBD1 (6 bases). This CDR3 has 15 amino acids. V was trimmed by 0 bases and J by 5 bases, leaving 14 bases between them. Germline lookup yields CDR1 SGHNT and CDR2 YYREEE (reference sequence).

Concerning this clone itself: Other nucleotide sequences from this sample produce the same CDR3. The gene calls are TRBV28 and TRBJ2-7; 9 bases agree with TRBD1. Germline V gene sequence: CDR1 MDHEN, CDR2 SYDVKM. The V segment lost 8 bases and the J segment 6 bases; nucleotides outside the gene matches: 8. The CDR3 has 13 amino acids. The CDR3 DNA follows: TGTGCCAGCCTCAAGGACAGGGGTGGCGAGCAGTACTTC. As protein: CASLKDRGGEQYF.

This chain connects TRBV30 to TRBJ2-5; 9 nucleotides line up with TRBD1. The CDR3 sequence is 13 residues long. Germline V lookup: CDR1 GTSNPN, CDR2 SVGIG (reference sequence). With 7 bases clipped from V and 5 bases from J, the junction kept 8 bases outside the gene matches. Written as DNA, the CDR3 is TGTGCCTTAGCCGGGACAGGGTACGAGACCCAGTACTTC. Amino acids: CALAGTGYETQYF. The full variable domain, its missing parts supplied by reference TRBV30 and TRBJ2-5, is SQTIHQWPATLVQPVGSPLSLECTVEGTSNPNLYWYRQAAGRGLQLLFYSVGIGQISSEVPQNLSASRPQDRQFILSSKKLLLSDSGFYLCALAGTGYETQYFGPGTRLLVL.

The V gene is TRBV4-2, the J gene TRBJ2-1; a possible D gene is TRBD1 (6 bases). The germline CDR1 and CDR2 sequences are LGHNA and YNFKEQ. This CDR3 has 13 residues. Trimming stripped 5 bases from V and 5 bases from J, with 10 bases between. CDR3 DNA sequence: TGTGCCAGCAGCGTCCGGGACAACAATGAGCAGTTCTTC. Amino acids: CASSVRDNNEQFF.

The chain links TRBV5-4 to TRBJ2-1; D is perhaps TRBD1 (6 bases). Germline-derived CDR1 and CDR2 are SGHNT and YYREEE (reference sequence). V was clipped by 2 bases and J by 7 bases, with 16 bases between them. This CDR3 spans 15 amino acids. This CDR3 reads CASSFGEQGRNEQFF. The CDR3, as DNA: TGTGCCAGCAGCTTCGGGGAACAGGGCAGGAATGAGCAGTTCTTC.

A few counts support this clone. The rearrangement uses TRBV11-2 and TRBJ2-2; perhaps TRBD2 as D (5 bases). V was clipped by 4 bases and J by 7 bases, with 16 bases between them. The CDR3 loop spans 15 amino acids. Germline V CDR1 and CDR2: SGHAT, FQNNGV. CDR3: CASSSDPSRVGELFF. CDR3 bases: TGTGCCAGCAGCTCTGACCCATCGAGGGTCGGGGAGCTGTTTTTT.

The J gene is TRBJ2-5, the V gene TRBV29-1; D ambiguous. Germline assignment: CDR1 SQVTM and CDR2 ANQGSEA. The V end lost 0 bases, the J end lost 5 bases, and 13 bases lay between the germline ends. This CDR3 spans 14 amino acids. The chain's CDR3 is CSVEDPSLAETQYF. In DNA, the CDR3 is TGCAGCGTTGAAGATCCAAGTCTTGCGGAGACCCAGTACTTC.

The CDR3, as DNA: TGTGCCAGCTCACGTATAGGGGTAGGACAGCCCCAGCATTTT. As protein: CASSRIGVGQPQHF. The chain is built from TRBV18 and TRBJ1-5; the D gene is possibly TRBD1 (5 bases). Germline V gives CDR1 KGHSH, CDR2 LQKENI. The ends were cut back, 4 bases at V and 7 bases at J, with 14 bases in the middle. This CDR3 comprises 14 residues.

This chain uses TRBV7-9 with TRBJ2-1; perhaps D is TRBD1 or TRBD2 (7 bases each). The V gene lost 5 bases and the J gene lost 5 bases, with 22 bases spanning the gap. Germline V lookup: CDR1 SEHNR, CDR2 FQNEAQ (reference sequence). This CDR3 spans 17 amino acids. This CDR3 is CASSQGGDWSPNNEQFF. CDR3 DNA: TGTGCCAGCAGCCAGGGGGGGGACTGGAGCCCGAACAATGAGCAGTTCTTC.

The chain uses TRBV23-1 and TRBJ2-7, with D possibly being TRBD1 or TRBD2 (5 bases each). TRBV23-1 belongs to the ORF category, with a function that is uncertain. The CDR3 is made up of 19 amino acids. Trimming left V 2 bases short and J 0 bases short, with 23 bases between. The DNA of the CDR3 is TGCGCCAGCAGTCAACCCGGGACCAAGAGCTGCCGGGGCTCCTACGAGCAGTACTTC. Encoded protein: CASSQPGTKSCRGSYEQYF.

V and J are TRBV9 and TRBJ1-1, with 8 bases matching TRBD1. This CDR3 spans 15 amino acids. With 4 bases clipped from V and 1 base from J, the junction kept 6 bases outside the gene matches. Looked up from germline, CDR1 is SGDLS and CDR2 is YYNGEE. Here the CDR3 DNA reads TGTGCCAGCAGCCCGCGGACAGGGAGGAACACTGAAGCTTTCTTT. It encodes CASSPRTGRNTEAFF.

This clone appeared a single time. The rearrangement joins TRBV6-1 to TRBJ1-2, with 8 bases identical to TRBD1. With V trimmed by 6 bases and J by 8 bases, 8 bases remained unmatched. Germline-derived CDR1 and CDR2 are MNHNS and SASEGT. This CDR3 has 13 amino acids. The CDR3 protein is CASRRTGFGGYTF. For the CDR3, the DNA is TGTGCCAGCAGAAGGACAGGGTTTGGAGGCTACACCTTC.

This clone has only one observation. The V gene is TRBV27, the J gene TRBJ2-7; no clear D. Trimming removed 0 bases from V and 3 bases from J, with 6 bases in between. CDR3 length: 13 residues. Per germline, CDR1 MNHEY and CDR2 SMNVEV (reference sequence). DNA for the CDR3: TGTGCCAGCAGTTTATCGATGGTCTACGAGCAGTACTTC. Encoded protein: CASSLSMVYEQYF.

V and J are TRBV12-5 and TRBJ2-1, with D unresolved. V dropped 1 base and J dropped 8 bases, with 12 bases sitting between them. CDR3 size: 14 residues. Germline CDR1 LGHNT, CDR2 FRNRAP. Written as DNA, the CDR3 is TGTGCTAGTGGTTTGGACGTGGGTCGGGATGAGCAGTTCTTC. This codes for CASGLDVGRDEQFF.